This entry lists 16 T cell receptor beta chains sequenced from one sample in a study of blood T cell repertoires in COVID-19. The protocol was immunoSEQ multiplex PCR, while the TCRdb copy is restricted to in-frame clones and leaves out a portion. The sample includes a few hundred thousand clones, roughly nine tenths seen only once; the top ten take 3% to 3.5%. Specimen: PBMCs or T cells enriched from blood (not recorded which). These receptors all stem from a woman aged 45-65 years in a cohort exposed to, infected with or recovered from COVID-19 (not recorded which).

The genes are TRBV10-3 and TRBJ2-7; 7 bases map to TRBD1. The CDR3 extends over 15 amino acids. Unmatched junction bases numbered 10, after V lost 6 bases and J lost 2 bases. Per germline, CDR1 ENHRY and CDR2 SYGVKD. CDR3 DNA sequence: TGTGCCATCAGCCCCTCGGACAGGATAACCTACGAGCAGTACTTC. Translated, it gives CAISPSDRITYEQYF.

The chain recombines TRBV7-2 with TRBJ1-2; D unresolved. Germline V gene data show CDR1 as SGHTA and CDR2 as FQGNSA. V shed 2 bases and J shed 6 bases, with 10 bases lying between them. CDR3 length: 13 amino acids. The CDR3 nucleotides read TGTGCCAGCAGCTTAAACGCGGGCGATGGCTACACCTTC. It codes for CASSLNAGDGYTF.

The chain recombines TRBV6-5 with TRBJ1-1, with a weak D call TRBD1 (5 bases). V lost 7 bases and J 4 bases, leaving 13 bases between the germline ends. CDR1 is MNHEY, CDR2 SVGAGI, per germline. This CDR3 spans 13 amino acids. In DNA, the CDR3 is TGTGCCAGCACCCTGACAGTGGGCACTGAAGCTTTCTTT. Translated: CASTLTVGTEAFF.

The rearrangement links TRBV5-1 to TRBJ2-2, with 7 bases that match TRBD1. V shed 2 bases, J shed 4 bases, and the junction held 5 bases outside the gene matches. Per germline, CDR1 SGHRS and CDR2 YFSETQ. This CDR3 spans 15 amino acids. The CDR3 reads CASSLEGARTGELFF. Here the CDR3 DNA reads TGCGCCAGCAGCTTAGAGGGGGCGCGCACCGGGGAGCTGTTTTTT.

This rearrangement joins TRBV7-9 to TRBJ1-4; D is perhaps TRBD1 (6 bases). Trimming shortened V by 5 bases and J by 2 bases, and 18 bases separated the two germline ends. The germline gives CDR1 SEHNR, CDR2 FQNEAQ (reference sequence). CDR3 length: 17 residues. CDR3: CASSPTVGAGTNEKLFF. As DNA, the CDR3 is TGTGCCAGCAGCCCCACTGTGGGGGCGGGTACTAATGAAAAACTGTTTTTT. Together with reference TRBV7-9 and TRBJ1-4, the CDR3 gives the full variable domain: DTGVSQNPRHKITKRGQNVTFRCDPISEHNRLYWYRQTLGQGPEFLTYFQNEAQLEKSRLLSDRFSAERPKGSFSTLEIQRTEQGDSAMYLCASSPTVGAGTNEKLFFGSGTQLSVL.

The V gene is TRBV6-2 or TRBV6-3, the J gene TRBJ2-5, with D uncertain. CDR1 and CDR2 (germline): MNHEY, SVGEGT. The germline V and J ends were trimmed by 0 bases and 2 bases, with 10 bases remaining between them. The CDR3 loop spans 15 amino acids. CDR3 nucleotide sequence: TGTGCCAGCAGTTACTCGAACGCTAATCAAGAGACCCAGTACTTC. Its translation: CASSYSNANQETQYF.

This clone has only one observation. The V call is TRBV19, the J call TRBJ2-3; 7 bases line up with TRBD2. The J segment lost 5 bases and the V segment lost 7 bases, leaving 9 bases of the junction unmatched. This CDR3 contains 14 residues. Germline CDR1 reads LNHDA; CDR2 reads SQIVND (reference sequence). CDR3 region: CASMSGAWKDTQYF. Written as DNA, the CDR3 is TGTGCCAGTATGAGCGGGGCTTGGAAAGATACGCAGTATTTT.

This chain uses TRBV4-2 with TRBJ1-5; TRBD1 might be the D (6 bases). The CDR3 runs 15 residues. Trimming removed 2 bases at V and 2 bases at J, with 10 bases between. The V gene's germline CDR1 is LGHNA and CDR2 YNFKEQ. The CDR3 coding sequence is TGTGCCAGCAGCCAAAATAACAGGGGCAATCAGCCCCAGCATTTT. This codes for CASSQNNRGNQPQHF.

The chain employs TRBV7-9 and TRBJ1-6; possibly TRBD1 for D (6 bases). This CDR3 contains 15 residues. V lost 0 bases to trimming and J lost 7 bases, with 10 bases between them. Germline-derived CDR1 and CDR2 are SEHNR and FQNEAQ (reference sequence). The CDR3 is CASSLASQGNSPLHF. The CDR3 coding sequence is TGTGCCAGCAGCTTAGCGAGCCAGGGGAATTCACCCCTCCACTTT.

This chain connects TRBV5-6 to TRBJ1-4, with 7 bases that match TRBD1. There are 16 residues in the CDR3. CDR1 is SGHDT and CDR2 is YYEEEE in the germline V gene. With V trimmed by 2 bases and J by 6 bases, 10 bases remained unmatched. The CDR3 loop is CASSLFRGSGDEKLFF. CDR3 DNA sequence: TGTGCCAGCAGCTTATTCAGGGGGAGTGGAGATGAAAAACTGTTTTTT.

CDR3 amino acids: CASSRYSGGNQPQHF. The CDR3 DNA follows: TGTGCCAGCAGTCGGTATTCGGGGGGCAATCAGCCCCAGCATTTT. The rearrangement uses TRBV9 and TRBJ1-5; possibly TRBD1 for D (5 bases). This CDR3 is built from 15 residues. Trimming left V 5 bases short and J 2 bases short, with 14 bases between. Per the germline V gene, CDR1 is SGDLS and CDR2 is YYNGEE.

The chain combines TRBV13 with TRBJ2-2; TRBD1 matches 7 bases. V was pared by 5 bases and J by 8 bases, with 11 bases of the junction left unmatched. The germline V gene encodes CDR1 PRHDT and CDR2 FYEKMQ (reference sequence). The length of the CDR3 is 15 residues. Written as DNA, the CDR3 is TGTGCCAGCAGCCCCCGTGGGAACAGGGGAGGGGAGCTGTTTTTT. Amino acid sequence: CASSPRGNRGGELFF.

The chain employs TRBV7-3 and TRBJ2-3, with a weak D call TRBD1 (6 bases). This CDR3 has 15 residues. V dropped 5 bases and J dropped 5 bases, with 17 bases sitting between them. Per germline, CDR1 SGHTA and CDR2 FQGTGA. CDR3 in amino acids: CASSRRQAALDTQYF. In DNA form, the CDR3 reads TGTGCCAGCAGCCGTCGACAGGCAGCACTAGATACGCAGTATTTT. The full variable domain, with the rest looked up from reference TRBV7-3 and TRBJ2-3, is GAGVSQTPSNKVTEKGKYVELRCDPISGHTALYWYRQSLGQGPEFLIYFQGTGAADDSGLPNDRFFAVRPEGSVSTLKIQRTERGDSAVYLCASSRRQAALDTQYFGPGTRLTVL.

The chain carries TRBV30 and TRBJ1-5, with D maybe TRBD1 (5 bases). CDR1 and CDR2 (germline): GTSNPN, SVGIG (reference sequence). Trimming removed 1 base at V and 2 bases at J, with 12 bases between. The CDR3 runs 15 residues. The CDR3 DNA reads TGTGCCTGGAGTGCAAGACAGTGGGGCAATCAGCCCCAGCATTTT. As protein: CAWSARQWGNQPQHF.

As regards this clone: Additional DNA sequences in this sample encode the identical CDR3. This chain uses TRBV5-1 with TRBJ1-6; 7 bases match TRBD1. CDR3 size: 17 residues. Per germline, CDR1 SGHRS and CDR2 YFSETQ. J was trimmed by 0 bases and V by 0 bases; bases with no gene match: 3. The CDR3 loop reads CASSLGQGSSYNSPLHF. For the CDR3, the DNA is TGCGCCAGCAGCTTGGGACAGGGTAGCTCCTATAATTCACCCCTCCACTTT. Full variable domain (rest looked up from reference TRBV5-1 and TRBJ1-6): KAGVTQTPRYLIKTRGQQVTLSCSPISGHRSVSWYQQTPGQGLQFLFEYFSETQRNKGNFPGRFSGRQFSNSRSEMNVSTLELGDSALYLCASSLGQGSSYNSPLHFGNGTRLTVT.

The chain carries TRBV3-1 (or the pseudogene TRBV3-2) and TRBJ1-5, with D perhaps matching TRBD1 (6 bases). The CDR3 runs 17 residues. The germline V and J ends were trimmed by 1 base and 2 bases, with 15 bases remaining between them. Germline CDR1 is LGHDT and CDR2 is YNNKEL (reference sequence). The CDR3 reads CASSQGRGGFGNQPQHF. The DNA for the CDR3 is TGTGCCAGCAGCCAAGGCAGGGGTGGTTTCGGCAATCAGCCCCAGCATTTT.